The clone carrying this T cell receptor beta chain was seen only a few times. No antigen is known for it. Germline V gene data show CDR1 as MRHNA and CDR2 as SNTAGT. V gave up 5 bases and J gave up 0 bases, with 6 bases separating them. CDR3 length: 13 amino acids. This entry comes from a study of cytomegalovirus exposure and HLA in healthy donors. Study summary: Of the donors genotyped, approximately 400 in all, 75% to 90% fell in the Caucasian-associated ancestry cluster. Study-level points and caveats: Per a later analysis, 15,000 to 20,000 TCR beta sequences showed association with HLA alleles at 0.05 false discovery rate.

The PCR contained 60 Vbeta and 13 Jbeta primers. The assay was immunoSEQ multiplex PCR, and TCRdb's table has in-frame clones only and misses some. This table has some 120,000 clones, about 74% appearing once. The V and J genes are TRBV6-4 and TRBJ2-3; the D is unclear. The sequence derives from a woman aged 50 to 65 in good health and CMV-seropositive. Input material: PBMCs. The CDR3 here is CASSIGSTDTQYF. The CDR3 DNA follows: TGTGCCAGCAGTATCGGGAGCACAGATACGCAGTATTTT.